The 7 T cell receptor beta chains listed next were all sequenced from one sample in a study of response to subunit inactivated influenza vaccine. TCRdb ran MiXCR on the RT-PCR reads and lists one entry per CDR3 protein. The sample has 150,000 to 200,000 distinct CDR3 sequences; roughly 10% are singletons. Source: CD8+ T cells sorted from PBMCs, taken less than 30 months after vaccination. Source of these receptors: a man between 50 and 75 years old who received an inactivated influenza vaccine.

The rearrangement joins TRBV29-1 to TRBJ2-3; perhaps TRBD2 as D (6 bases). CDR3 length: 12 amino acids. The V end lost 5 bases, the J end lost 6 bases, and 12 bases lay between the germline ends. The germline V gene encodes CDR1 SQVTM and CDR2 ANQGSEA. This CDR3 is CSVRTGRDTQYF. The CDR3 nucleotides are TGCAGCGTTCGTACGGGGAGGGATACGCAGTATTTT.

This clonotype has only a few counts. The rearrangement joins TRBV28 to TRBJ2-1, with 13 bases aligning to TRBD2. V dropped 6 bases and J dropped 3; count of bases not matched to a gene: 2. The V gene's germline CDR1 is MDHEN and CDR2 SYDVKM. The length of the CDR3 is 15 residues. The DNA for the CDR3 is TGTGCCAGCAGAGGACTAGCGGGGGACTACAATGAGCAGTTCTTC. As protein: CASRGLAGDYNEQFF.

The V gene is TRBV2, the J gene TRBJ2-1, with 9 positions matching TRBD1. V shed 4 bases and J 3 bases; nucleotides not matched to a gene: 7. This CDR3 comprises 16 residues. Germline V gene data show CDR1 as SNHLY and CDR2 as FYNNEI. DNA for the CDR3: TGTGCCAGCAGTGTGGGGGACAGGGAGTACTACAATGAGCAGTTCTTC. Translated, it gives CASSVGDREYYNEQFF. Looking up the rest from reference TRBV2 and TRBJ2-1 gives the full variable domain: EPEVTQTPSHQVTQMGQEVILRCVPISNHLYFYWYRQILGQKVEFLVSFYNNEISEKSEIFDDQFSVERPDGSNFTLKIRSTKLEDSAMYFCASSVGDREYYNEQFFGPGTRLTVL.

The sample holds a few counts of this clonotype. V usage is TRBV5-1 and J usage is TRBJ1-4; 9 bases align to TRBD1. V trimming: 2 bases; J trimming: 0 bases; junction bases outside the gene matches: 5. The CDR3 extends over 17 amino acids. Germline V lookup: CDR1 SGHRS, CDR2 YFSETQ. The CDR3 here is CASSFKQGASTNEKLFF. For the CDR3, the DNA is TGCGCCAGCAGCTTCAAACAGGGGGCGTCAACTAATGAAAAACTGTTTTTT.

This clonotype was observed at least ten times. The genes are TRBV30 and TRBJ2-1; 8 bases are shared with TRBD2. This CDR3 contains 16 residues. V shed 0 bases and J 7 bases; nucleotides not matched to a gene: 11. Germline V gene data show CDR1 as GTSNPN and CDR2 as SVGIG (reference sequence). The CDR3 protein is CAWSVLGAGEGNEQFF. The CDR3, as DNA: TGTGCCTGGAGTGTACTAGGAGCGGGAGAGGGTAATGAGCAGTTCTTC.

CDR3 region: CASSIGHLNTEAFF. The DNA of the CDR3 is TGTGCCAGTAGTATCGGACACCTGAACACTGAAGCTTTCTTT. This chain connects TRBV19 to TRBJ1-1, with a tentative D call TRBD1 (5 bases). V shed 3 bases and J shed 0 bases, with 8 bases lying between them. The CDR3 has 14 residues. Germline CDR1 is LNHDA and CDR2 is SQIVND (reference sequence).

The rearrangement links TRBV15 to TRBJ2-7; 9 bases align to TRBD2. Per the germline V gene, CDR1 is LNHNV and CDR2 is YYDKDF (reference sequence). This CDR3 spans 15 amino acids. V shed 5 bases, J shed 4 bases, and the junction held 9 bases outside the gene matches. The CDR3 region is CATSADLAGVYEQYF. The CDR3, as DNA: TGTGCCACCAGCGCCGATTTAGCGGGGGTTTACGAGCAGTACTTC.